This T cell receptor (beta chain) derives from a study of blood T cell repertoires in COVID-19. Study-level background: There were acute and convalescent COVID-19 samples, and they came from the United States, Italy and Spain. Sources were T cells, B-cell-depleted T cells, or PBMCs; the material itself was cDNA or gDNA.

The CDR3 runs 12 residues. J lost 7 bases, V lost 4 bases, and 3 bases had no gene match. Germline V CDR1 and CDR2: SQVTM, ANQGSEA. As handled by the study authors: Using reference gene primer amplification, nucleated cell counts were estimated. Sequenced by immunoSEQ multiplex PCR; TCRdb stores in-frame clones only, minus some. The V and J calls and the clone size are those of that table, but D and trimming were determined from the DNA. This table holds over 150,000 clones, approximately 84% found once. The V gene is TRBV29-1, the J gene TRBJ1-3; the match to TRBD1 covers 8 bases. Sequencing was done on a sample of peripheral blood. This receptor was obtained from a woman aged 55-75 years with COVID-19, enrolled during active disease. CDR3 in DNA: TGCAGCGTTGGGACAGGGATGAACACCATATATTTT. It is translated as CSVGTGMNTIYF.